The source of this T cell receptor beta chain is a study of Graves' ophthalmopathy and Graves' hyperthyroidism. The CDR3 consists of 15 residues. V trimming: 5 bases; J trimming: 6 bases; junction bases outside the gene matches: 8. In germline, CDR1 is SNHLY, CDR2 FYNNEI. Researchers took RNA transcripts and amplified TCR beta CDR3 regions from them. Second-round multiplex PCR came after a first-round RT-PCR that employed HTBI primers. TCRdb processed the multiplex PCR reads anew with MiXCR; each CDR3 protein has one entry. The data show about 640,000 distinct CDR3 sequences, approximately 39% seen once. Donors with ophthalmopathy: moderate-to-severe activity, CAS ≥3, NOSPECS ≥4, duration under 3 months.

What was sequenced was peripheral blood. The rearrangement links TRBV2 to TRBJ2-2, with 8 bases identical to TRBD2. The source of this sequence is an adult man with Graves' ophthalmopathy. CDR3 protein: CASSFTGGLPGELFF. The CDR3 region has the DNA TGTGCCAGCAGTTTTACGGGGGGGCTGCCCGGGGAGCTGTTTTTT.